This T cell receptor (beta chain) emerged from a study of blood T cell repertoires in COVID-19. As for the study in general: Researchers got acute and convalescent COVID-19 samples from the United States, Italy and Spain. PBMCs, B-cell-depleted T cells, or T cells were the source of the cDNA or gDNA that made up the material.

How the authors handled the data: From reference gene primer amplification, estimates of nucleated cell counts were derived. Produced via immunoSEQ multiplex PCR; TCRdb's table is partial and in-frame only. V and J calls and clone size come straight from that table; D and trimming were deduced from the DNA. Among nearly 50,000 clones, 85% were seen once, and the ten largest hold around 6.4%. V shed 2 bases, J shed 0 bases, and the junction held 13 bases outside the gene matches. Per germline, CDR1 SGDLS and CDR2 YYNGEE. The length of the CDR3 is 20 residues. The sequenced material came from peripheral blood. The rearrangement joins TRBV9 to TRBJ2-1, with 11 bases lining up with TRBD2. This TCR was sampled from a woman in her sixties with acute or convalescent COVID-19. For the CDR3, the DNA is TGTGCCAGCAGCGTCCTCGGGGCTAGCGGGAGGTCGAGCTCCTACAATGAGCAGTTCTTC. Its protein is CASSVLGASGRSSSYNEQFF.